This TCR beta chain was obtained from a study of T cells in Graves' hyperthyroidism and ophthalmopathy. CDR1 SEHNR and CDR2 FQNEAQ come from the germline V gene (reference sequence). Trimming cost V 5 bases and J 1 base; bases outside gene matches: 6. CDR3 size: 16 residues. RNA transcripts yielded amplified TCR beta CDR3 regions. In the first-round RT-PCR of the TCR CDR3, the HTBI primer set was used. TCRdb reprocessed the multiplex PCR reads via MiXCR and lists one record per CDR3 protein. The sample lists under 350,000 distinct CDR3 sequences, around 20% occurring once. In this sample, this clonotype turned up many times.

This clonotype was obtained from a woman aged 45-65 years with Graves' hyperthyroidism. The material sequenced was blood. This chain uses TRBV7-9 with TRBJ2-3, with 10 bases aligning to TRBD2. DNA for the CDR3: TGTGCCAGCAGCCTTAGCGGGAGGAACCGCACAGATACGCAGTATTTT. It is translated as CASSLSGRNRTDTQYF. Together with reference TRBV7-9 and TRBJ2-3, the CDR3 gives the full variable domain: DTGVSQNPRHKITKRGQNVTFRCDPISEHNRLYWYRQTLGQGPEFLTYFQNEAQLEKSRLLSDRFSAERPKGSFSTLEIQRTEQGDSAMYLCASSLSGRNRTDTQYFGPGTRLTVL.